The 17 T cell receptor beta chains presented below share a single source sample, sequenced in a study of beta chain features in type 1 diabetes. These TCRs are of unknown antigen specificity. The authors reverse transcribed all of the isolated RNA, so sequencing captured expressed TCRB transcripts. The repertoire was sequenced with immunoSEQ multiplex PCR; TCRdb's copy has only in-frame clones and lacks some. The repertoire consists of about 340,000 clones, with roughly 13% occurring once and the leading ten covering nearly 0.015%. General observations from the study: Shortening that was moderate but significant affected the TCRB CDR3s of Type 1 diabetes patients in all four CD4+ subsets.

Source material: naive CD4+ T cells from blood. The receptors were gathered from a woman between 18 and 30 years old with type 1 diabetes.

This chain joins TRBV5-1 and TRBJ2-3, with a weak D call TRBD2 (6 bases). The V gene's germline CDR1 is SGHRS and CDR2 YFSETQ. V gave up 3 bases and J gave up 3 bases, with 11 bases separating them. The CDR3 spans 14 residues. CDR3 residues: CASSYPLATDTQYF. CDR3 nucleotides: TGCGCCAGCAGCTACCCTCTAGCGACAGATACGCAGTATTTT.

The CDR3 spells CASSPYQGQPQHF. CDR3 DNA sequence: TGTGCCAGCAGCCCATACCAGGGTCAGCCCCAGCATTTT. The V and J genes are TRBV7-6 and TRBJ1-5, with a weak D call TRBD1 (5 bases). Germline-derived CDR1 and CDR2 are SGHVS and FNYEAQ. V shed 5 bases and J shed 6 bases, with 11 bases lying between them. The CDR3 loop spans 13 amino acids. Filled out from reference TRBV7-6 and TRBJ1-5, the complete variable domain reads GAGVSQSPRYKVTKRGQDVALRCDPISGHVSLYWYRQALGQGPEFLTYFNYEAQQDKSGLPNDRFSAERPEGSISTLTIQRTEQRDSAMYRCASSPYQGQPQHFGDGTRLSIL.

The CDR3: CASSTSASGGAPDTQYF. The CDR3 nucleotides are TGTGCCAGCAGCACCTCAGCTAGCGGAGGGGCCCCAGATACGCAGTATTTT. This rearrangement joins TRBV21-1 to TRBJ2-3; TRBD2 is the table's D call and was not checked against the DNA. TRBV21-1 is flagged as a pseudogene. The CDR3 has 17 amino acids.

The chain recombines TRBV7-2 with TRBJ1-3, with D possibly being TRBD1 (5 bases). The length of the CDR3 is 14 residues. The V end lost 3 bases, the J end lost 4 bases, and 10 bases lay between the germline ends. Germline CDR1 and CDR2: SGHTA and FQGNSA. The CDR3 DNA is TGTGCCAGCAGCTTGACAGTTCGCGGAAACACCATATATTTT. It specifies CASSLTVRGNTIYF.

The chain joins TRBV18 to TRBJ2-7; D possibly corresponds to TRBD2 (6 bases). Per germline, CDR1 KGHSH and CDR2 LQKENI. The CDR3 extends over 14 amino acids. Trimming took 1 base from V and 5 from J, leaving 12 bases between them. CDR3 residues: CASSPRGEVDEQYF. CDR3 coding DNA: TGTGCCAGCTCACCACGGGGGGAGGTGGACGAGCAGTACTTC.

The CDR3 region is CASSLAGLDEQYF. The CDR3 DNA reads TGTGCCAGCAGCTTAGCTGGGCTGGACGAGCAGTACTTC. The chain links TRBV7-9 to TRBJ2-7; D unresolved. Per germline, CDR1 SEHNR and CDR2 FQNEAQ (reference sequence). The V gene lost 0 bases and the J gene lost 5 bases, with 8 bases spanning the gap. The length of the CDR3 is 13 residues.

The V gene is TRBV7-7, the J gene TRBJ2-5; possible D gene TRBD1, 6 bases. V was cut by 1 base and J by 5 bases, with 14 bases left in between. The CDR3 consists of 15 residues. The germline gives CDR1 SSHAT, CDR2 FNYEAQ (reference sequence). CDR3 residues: CASSLGAGAWETQYF. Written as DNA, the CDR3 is TGTGCCAGCAGCTTAGGGGCAGGGGCATGGGAGACCCAGTACTTC.

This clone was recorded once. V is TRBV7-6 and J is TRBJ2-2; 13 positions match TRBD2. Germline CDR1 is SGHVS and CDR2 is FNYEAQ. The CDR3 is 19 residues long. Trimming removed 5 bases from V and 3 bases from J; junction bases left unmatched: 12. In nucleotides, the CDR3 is TGTGCCAGCAGCCCCCCTGCGCCACTAGCGGGAGGGGACACCGGGGAGCTGTTTTTT. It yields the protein CASSPPAPLAGGDTGELFF.

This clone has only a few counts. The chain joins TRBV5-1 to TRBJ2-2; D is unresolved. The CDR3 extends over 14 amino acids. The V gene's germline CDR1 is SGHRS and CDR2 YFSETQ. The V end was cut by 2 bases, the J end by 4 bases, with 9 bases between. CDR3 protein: CASSLTRLTGELFF. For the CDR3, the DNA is TGCGCCAGCAGCTTAACCAGACTCACCGGGGAGCTGTTTTTT.

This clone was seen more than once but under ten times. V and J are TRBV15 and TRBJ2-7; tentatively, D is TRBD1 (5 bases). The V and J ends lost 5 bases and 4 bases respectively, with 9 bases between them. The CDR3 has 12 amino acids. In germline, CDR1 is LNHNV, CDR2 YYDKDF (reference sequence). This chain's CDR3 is CATSVSGYEQYF. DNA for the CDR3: TGTGCCACCAGCGTTTCAGGGTACGAGCAGTACTTC.

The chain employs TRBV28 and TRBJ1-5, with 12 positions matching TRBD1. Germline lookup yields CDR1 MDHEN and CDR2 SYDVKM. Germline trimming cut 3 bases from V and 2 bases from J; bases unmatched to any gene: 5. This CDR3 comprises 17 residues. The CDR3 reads CASSFPGQGAGNQPQHF. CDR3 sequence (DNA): TGTGCCAGCAGTTTCCCGGGACAGGGGGCAGGCAATCAGCCCCAGCATTTT.

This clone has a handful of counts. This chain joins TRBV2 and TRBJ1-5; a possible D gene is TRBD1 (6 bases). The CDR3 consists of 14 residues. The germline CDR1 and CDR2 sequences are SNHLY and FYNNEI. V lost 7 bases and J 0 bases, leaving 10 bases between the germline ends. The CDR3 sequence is CASTRGGSNQPQHF. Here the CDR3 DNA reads TGTGCCAGCACCAGAGGGGGTAGCAATCAGCCCCAGCATTTT.

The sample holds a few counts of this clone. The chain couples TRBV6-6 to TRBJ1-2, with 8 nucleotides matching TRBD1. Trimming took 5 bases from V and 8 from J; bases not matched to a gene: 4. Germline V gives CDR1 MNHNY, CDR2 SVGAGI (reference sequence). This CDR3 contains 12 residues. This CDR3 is CASSIQGGGYTF. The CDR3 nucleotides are TGTGCCAGCAGTATACAGGGGGGAGGCTACACCTTC.

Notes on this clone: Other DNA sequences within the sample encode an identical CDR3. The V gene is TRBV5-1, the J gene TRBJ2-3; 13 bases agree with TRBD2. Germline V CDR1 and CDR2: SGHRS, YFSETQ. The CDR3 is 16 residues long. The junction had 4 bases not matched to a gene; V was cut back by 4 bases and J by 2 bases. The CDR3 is CASSLGTSGTTDTQYF. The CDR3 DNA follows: TGCGCCAGCAGCCTCGGGACTAGCGGGACCACAGATACGCAGTATTTT.

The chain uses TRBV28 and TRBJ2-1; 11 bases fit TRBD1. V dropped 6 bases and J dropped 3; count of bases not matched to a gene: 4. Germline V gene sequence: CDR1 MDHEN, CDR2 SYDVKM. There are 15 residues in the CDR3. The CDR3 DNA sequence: TGTGCCAGCAGAGGCGGGACAGGGGGCTACAATGAGCAGTTCTTC. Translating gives CASRGGTGGYNEQFF.

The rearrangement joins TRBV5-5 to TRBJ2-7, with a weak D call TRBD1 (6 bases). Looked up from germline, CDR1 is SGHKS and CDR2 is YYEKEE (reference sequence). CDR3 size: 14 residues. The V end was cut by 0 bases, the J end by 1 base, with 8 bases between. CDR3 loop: CASSLDRASYEQYV. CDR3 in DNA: TGTGCCAGCAGCTTGGACAGGGCATCCTACGAGCAGTACGTC.

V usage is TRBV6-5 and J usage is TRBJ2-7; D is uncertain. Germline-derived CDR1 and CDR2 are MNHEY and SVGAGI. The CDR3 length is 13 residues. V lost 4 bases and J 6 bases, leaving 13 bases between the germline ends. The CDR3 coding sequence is TGTGCCAGCAGTTCCCCCCCCCGCGCCGAGCAGTACTTC. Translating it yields CASSSPPRAEQYF.